This passage covers 4 T cell receptor beta chains from one sample sequenced in a study of cytomegalovirus exposure and HLA in healthy donors. TCRdb keeps only in-frame clones here, not all; method: immunoSEQ multiplex PCR. The table has 110,000 to 150,000 clones, about 86% seen once. The sample comprised PBMCs. The receptor source for this set is a man aged 18 to 30 in good health and CMV-seronegative.

The chain links TRBV27 to TRBJ1-2, with 8 nucleotides matching TRBD1. Germline CDR1 MNHEY, CDR2 SMNVEV (reference sequence). Unmatched junction bases numbered 5, after V lost 0 bases and J lost 5 bases. This CDR3 has 15 amino acids. The CDR3 region is CASSLSTGEFYGYTF. The CDR3 DNA follows: TGTGCCAGCAGTTTATCGACAGGGGAGTTTTATGGCTACACCTTC.

The chain recombines TRBV6-1 with TRBJ1-1; no clear D gene. The CDR3 consists of 13 residues. V was clipped by 7 bases and J by 0 bases, with 9 bases between them. Germline CDR1 reads MNHNS; CDR2 reads SASEGT. The CDR3 protein is CASTGDLNTEAFF. CDR3 coding DNA: TGTGCCAGCACCGGGGATCTGAACACTGAAGCTTTCTTT.

The J gene is TRBJ2-6, the V gene TRBV27; TRBD1 matches 7 bases. V lost 5 bases to trimming and J lost 2 bases; unmatched junction nucleotides: 12. This CDR3 contains 18 residues. The germline V gene has CDR1 MNHEY and CDR2 SMNVEV (reference sequence). The CDR3 here is CASSPYRGPLTGANVLTF. The CDR3 DNA reads as TGTGCCAGCAGTCCATACAGGGGCCCCCTGACTGGGGCCAACGTCCTGACTTTC.

The chain carries TRBV7-2 and TRBJ1-5; D might be TRBD1 (6 bases). Per germline, CDR1 SGHTA and CDR2 FQGNSA. Trimming took 6 bases from V and 6 from J, leaving 12 bases between them. The CDR3 is made up of 13 amino acids. In DNA form, the CDR3 reads TGTGCCAGCAGACAGGGTGCGGGTCAGCCCCAGCATTTT. Its translation: CASRQGAGQPQHF. The variable domain in full, completed from reference TRBV7-2 and TRBJ1-5, reads GAGVSQSPSNKVTEKGKDVELRCDPISGHTALYWYRQSLGQGLEFLIYFQGNSAPDKSGLPSDRFSAERTGGSVSTLTIQRTQQEDSAVYLCASRQGAGQPQHFGDGTRLSIL.